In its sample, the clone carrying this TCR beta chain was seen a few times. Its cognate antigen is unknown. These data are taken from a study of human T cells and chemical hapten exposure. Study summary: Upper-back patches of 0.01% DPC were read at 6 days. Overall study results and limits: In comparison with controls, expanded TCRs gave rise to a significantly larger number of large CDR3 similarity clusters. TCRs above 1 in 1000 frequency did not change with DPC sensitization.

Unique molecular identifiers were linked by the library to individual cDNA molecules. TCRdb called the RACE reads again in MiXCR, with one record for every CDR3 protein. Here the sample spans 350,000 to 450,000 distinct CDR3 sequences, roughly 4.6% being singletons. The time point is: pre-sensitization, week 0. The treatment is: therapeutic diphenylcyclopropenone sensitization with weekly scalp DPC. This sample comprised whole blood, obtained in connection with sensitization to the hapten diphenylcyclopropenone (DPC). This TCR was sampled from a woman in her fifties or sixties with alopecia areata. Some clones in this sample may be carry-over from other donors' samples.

CDR3 DNA: TGTGCCAGCCGGGGGGCTAGCGGGGGGACGAGCACAGATACGCAGTATTTT. Translation: CASRGASGGTSTDTQYF. The chain uses TRBV6-5 and TRBJ2-3; 11 bases are shared with TRBD2. Germline CDR1 and CDR2: MNHEY and SVGAGI. The CDR3 sequence is 17 residues long. Trimming took 8 bases from V and 0 from J; bases not matched to a gene: 10.